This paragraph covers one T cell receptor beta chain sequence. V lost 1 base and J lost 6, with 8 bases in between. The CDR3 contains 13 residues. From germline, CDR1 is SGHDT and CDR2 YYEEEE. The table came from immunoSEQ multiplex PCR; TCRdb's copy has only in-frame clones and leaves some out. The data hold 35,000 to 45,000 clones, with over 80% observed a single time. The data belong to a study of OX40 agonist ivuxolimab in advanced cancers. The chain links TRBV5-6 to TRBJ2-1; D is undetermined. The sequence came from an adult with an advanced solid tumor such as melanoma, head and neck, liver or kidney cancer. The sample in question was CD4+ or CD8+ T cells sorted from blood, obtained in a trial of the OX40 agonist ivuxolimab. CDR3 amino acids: CASSLRASNEQFF. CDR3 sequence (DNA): TGTGCCAGCAGCTTGCGTGCTAGCAATGAGCAGTTCTTC.